This T cell receptor (beta chain) came from a study of T cell repertoires in cytomegalovirus infection. Study details: CMV epitopes in the study were HLA-C-restricted (recently identified) and HLA-B-restricted (well studied). Carrying CMV and the relevant HLA type showed in public TCR beta signatures.

TCRdb processed the reads anew with MiXCR; each CDR3 protein has one entry. The sample consists of over 100,000 distinct CDR3 sequences, about 30% of them appearing once. Study results and caveats: HLA-C-restricted CMV clonotypes gave the most frequent clonotype in two of eight donors. There were carriers of CMV plus the relevant HLA, and cumulative public TCR beta family frequency identified them.

As for this clonotype: The antigen remains unidentified.

This clonotype originated in a human donor in good health (CMV status not recorded). Some clones in this sample may be carry-over from other donors' samples. The material was CD8+ T cells from cultured PBMCs, obtained from culture after CMV antigen stimulation.

CDR3 DNA: TGTGCCAGCAGTTTGTGGGCTTCGAACACTGAAGCTTTCTTT. This gives the protein CASSLWASNTEAFF. This sequence joins TRBV12-3 or TRBV12-4 and TRBJ1-1; the D is unclear. This CDR3 spans 14 amino acids. V was shortened by 3 bases and J by 1 base, with 9 bases between the two germline ends.